The clone carrying this TCR beta chain was found once. This record belongs to a study of blood T cell repertoires in COVID-19. Study summary: Some COVID-19 samples were acute and others convalescent; all came from the United States, Italy and Spain. Sources were T cells, B-cell-depleted T cells, or PBMCs; the material itself was cDNA or gDNA.

Source study methods: The authors estimated nucleated cell counts from reference gene primer amplification. Sequencing used immunoSEQ multiplex PCR; TCRdb keeps in-frame clones, though not all of them. The D gene and trimming were derived from the DNA, and the V and J assignments and clone size from that table. The profile shows under 30,000 clones, 75% to 90% of them singletons. With 1 base removed from V and 0 bases from J, the gap between germline ends came to 9 bases. In germline, CDR1 is LGHNA, CDR2 YSLEER. The CDR3 contains 16 residues. The sequenced material came from peripheral blood. The rearrangement joins TRBV4-3 to TRBJ2-2; a weak D match, TRBD2 (6 bases). This TCR derives from a human donor with active COVID-19. The donor label of this sample is uncertain. The CDR3 DNA follows: TGCGCCAGCAGCCAAGGTCCGGGGGCGAACACCGGGGAGCTGTTTTTT. It codes for CASSQGPGANTGELFF.